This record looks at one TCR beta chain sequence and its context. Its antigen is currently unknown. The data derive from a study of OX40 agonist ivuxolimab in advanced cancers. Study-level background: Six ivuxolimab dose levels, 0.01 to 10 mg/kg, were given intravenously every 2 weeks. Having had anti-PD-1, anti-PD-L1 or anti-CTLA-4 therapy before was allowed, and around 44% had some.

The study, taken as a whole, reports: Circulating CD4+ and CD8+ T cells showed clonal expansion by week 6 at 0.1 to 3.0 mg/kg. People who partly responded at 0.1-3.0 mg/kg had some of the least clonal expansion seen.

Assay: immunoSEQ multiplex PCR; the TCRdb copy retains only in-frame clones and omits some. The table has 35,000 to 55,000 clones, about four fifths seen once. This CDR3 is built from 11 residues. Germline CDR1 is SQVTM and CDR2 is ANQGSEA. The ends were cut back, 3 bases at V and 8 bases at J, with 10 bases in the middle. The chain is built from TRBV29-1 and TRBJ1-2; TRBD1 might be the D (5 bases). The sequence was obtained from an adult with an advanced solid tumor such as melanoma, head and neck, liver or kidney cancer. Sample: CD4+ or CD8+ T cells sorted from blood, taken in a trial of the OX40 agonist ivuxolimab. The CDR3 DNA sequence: TGCAGCGTTGAGGGGCAGGGCGGCTACACCTTC. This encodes CSVEGQGGYTF.